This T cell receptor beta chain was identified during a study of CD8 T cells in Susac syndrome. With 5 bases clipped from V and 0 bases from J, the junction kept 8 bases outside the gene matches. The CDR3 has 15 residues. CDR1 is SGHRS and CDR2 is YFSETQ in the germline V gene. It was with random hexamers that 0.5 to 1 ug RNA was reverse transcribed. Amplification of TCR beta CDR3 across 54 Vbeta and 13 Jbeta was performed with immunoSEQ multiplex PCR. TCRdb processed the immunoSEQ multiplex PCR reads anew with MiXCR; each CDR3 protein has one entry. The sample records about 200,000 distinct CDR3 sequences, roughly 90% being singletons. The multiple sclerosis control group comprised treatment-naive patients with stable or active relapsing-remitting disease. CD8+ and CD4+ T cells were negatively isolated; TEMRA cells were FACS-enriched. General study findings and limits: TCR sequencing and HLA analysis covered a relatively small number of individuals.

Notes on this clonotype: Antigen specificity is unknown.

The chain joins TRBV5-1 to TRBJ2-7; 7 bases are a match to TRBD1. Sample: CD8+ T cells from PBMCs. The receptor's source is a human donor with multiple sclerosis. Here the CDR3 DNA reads TGCGCCAGCAGACCTACGACAGGGACCTCCTACGAGCAGTACTTC. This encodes CASRPTTGTSYEQYF.